This TCR beta chain was found in a study of blood T cell repertoires in COVID-19. For the study at large: Collection of acute and convalescent COVID-19 samples took place in the United States, Italy and Spain. Sample material is recorded as cDNA or gDNA derived from T cells, B-cell-depleted T cells, or PBMCs.

The germline gives CDR1 SEHNR, CDR2 FQNEAQ (reference sequence). V lost 5 bases, J lost 5 bases, and 11 bases stayed unmatched. This CDR3 is 16 amino acids long. Original methodology: Reference gene primers were amplified, and this amplification served to estimate nucleated cell counts. Method: immunoSEQ multiplex PCR; TCRdb's copy keeps in-frame clones and lacks some. V and J calls and clone size are those listed in that table; D and trimming were worked out from the DNA. The sample lists about 260,000 clones; more than 80% were seen once. The clonotype was recovered from a man in his fifties who had been exposed to COVID-19. The sequencing input was PBMCs or T cells enriched from blood (not recorded which). The chain has TRBV7-9 and TRBJ2-1, with 8 positions matching TRBD2. CDR3 DNA sequence: TGTGCCAGCAGCCCACCAATAGCGGGACCGAACAATGAGCAGTTCTTC. The encoded protein is CASSPPIAGPNNEQFF.